The TCR beta chain under discussion was sequenced for a study of T cell responses to AZD1222 COVID-19 vaccine. General study results and limits: Elevations in Spike-specific TCR breadth and depth followed administration of two AZD1222 doses. Only a handful of people who got AZD1222 tested seropositive at baseline.

This clone has more than one count but fewer than ten. No antigen is known for it. This CDR3 region has 15 residues. Trimming removed 7 bases from V and 2 bases from J, with 17 bases in between. Germline CDR1 is WNHNN and CDR2 is SYGVQD (reference sequence). TCRdb keeps only in-frame clones here, not all; method: immunoSEQ multiplex PCR. This repertoire shows under 200,000 clones, more than 85% found once; its top ten account for 3.5% to 5%. V is TRBV10-1 and J is TRBJ1-2; D not certain. The sequence was obtained from an adult in good health. Sample: peripheral blood, taken on day 0 of AZD1222 vaccination. CDR3 amino acids: CASTRESRRNYGYTF. CDR3 DNA: TGCGCCAGCACCCGGGAGAGCCGAAGAAACTATGGCTACACCTTC.